This T cell receptor beta chain was retrieved from a study of cytomegalovirus exposure and HLA in healthy donors. The overall study: The 120 validation repertoires, a later analysis reported, used the same platform as the approximately 670 repertoires from the first cohort.

Generated by immunoSEQ multiplex PCR, the TCRdb table keeps only in-frame clones and is missing some. The sample lists over 100,000 clones, 89% occurring once. General study findings and limits: It was found in a later analysis that first-cohort TCR clusters tended to co-occur in the approximately 120 validation repertoires.

Notes on this clone: Its antigen is unidentified.

V was shortened by 1 base and J by 13 bases, with 15 bases between the two germline ends. CDR3 size: 13 residues. Germline CDR1 reads SGHAT; CDR2 reads FQNNGV. The receptor's source is a woman under 30 in good health and CMV-seronegative. Sequencing was performed on PBMCs. This sequence joins TRBV11-2 and TRBJ2-3; TRBD2 is a possible D gene (6 bases). The CDR3 loop is CASSLAWGDGEYF. The DNA for the CDR3 is TGTGCCAGCAGCTTAGCGTGGGGGGATGGGGAGTATTTT.